A selection of T cell receptor beta chains follows, all from one sample in a study of blood T cell repertoires in COVID-19. Libraries were prepared by immunoSEQ multiplex PCR; TCRdb keeps only in-frame clonotypes and omits some of them. The sample records 310,000 or so clones, approximately 88% being singletons. The specimen sequenced was peripheral blood. The origin of the receptors is a young man with COVID-19, enrolled during active disease. Both conserved end residues are part of each CDR3. D genes are given only for firm matches. Not every row has a clone size; where given, it reads once, few, many or a size class.

abundance,d_gene,v_gene,j_gene,CDR3aa,CDR3nt
NA,NA,TRBV28,TRBJ2-1,CASIRNEGNEQFF,TGTGCCAGCATCCGAAATGAGGGCAATGAGCAGTTCTTC
NA,TRBD1,TRBV19,TRBJ2-7,CASSISTGIYEQYF,TGTGCCAGTAGTATCTCGACAGGGATCTACGAGCAGTACTTC
NA,TRBD1,TRBV2,TRBJ1-2,CASRVTGNLYGYTF,TGTGCCAGCAGGGTGACAGGGAATTTGTATGGCTACACCTTC
NA,TRBD1,TRBV28,TRBJ1-5,CASKTRGRGQPQHF,TGTGCCAGTAAAACGAGGGGGCGCGGTCAGCCCCAGCATTTT
NA,NA,TRBV16,TRBJ1-5,CASSQSGNQPQHF,TGTGCCAGCAGCCAATCCGGTAACCAGCCCCAGCATTTT
NA,NA,TRBV18,TRBJ2-7,CASSPGGYEQYF,TGTGCCAGCTCACCAGGCGGGTACGAGCAGTACTTC
NA,TRBD2,TRBV27,TRBJ2-2,CASTLSGNGGSNTGELFF,TGTGCCAGCACCCTTAGCGGGAACGGCGGGTCCAACACCGGGGAGCTGTTTTTT
once,NA,TRBV2,TRBJ1-1,CASSIMNTEAFF,TGTGCCAGCAGTATTATGAACACTGAAGCTTTCTTT
NA,TRBD1,TRBV24-1,TRBJ1-5,CATSDSDREVSNQPQHF,TGTGCCACCAGTGACTCTGACAGGGAGGTTAGCAATCAGCCCCAGCATTTT
NA,NA,TRBV6-5,TRBJ1-3,CASMQGNTIYF,TGTGCCAGCATGCAGGGAAACACCATATATTTT
NA,NA,TRBV6-6,TRBJ2-2,CASKTRYTGELFF,TGTGCCAGCAAAACGAGATACACCGGGGAGCTGTTTTTT
NA,TRBD1,TRBV6-5,TRBJ1-2,CATRDRAYGYTF,TGTGCCACTAGGGACAGGGCATATGGCTACACCTTC
NA,NA,TRBV19,TRBJ2-7,CASSIAPGTHYEQYF,TGTGCCAGTAGTATAGCTCCAGGGACACACTACGAGCAGTACTTC
NA,TRBD2,TRBV19,TRBJ2-7,CASSPTSGRGYEQYF,TGTGCCAGTAGCCCTACTAGCGGGAGAGGGTACGAGCAGTACTTC
few,NA,TRBV9,TRBJ1-5,CASSVTDSNQPQHF,TGTGCCAGCAGCGTGACAGATAGCAATCAGCCCCAGCATTTT
NA,NA,TRBV13,TRBJ2-3,CASSFEGGSTDTQYF,TGTGCCAGCAGCTTTGAGGGGGGGTCCACAGATACGCAGTATTTT
NA,TRBD2,TRBV5-1,TRBJ2-1,CASTRQLAGDNEQFF,TGCGCCAGCACCAGGCAACTAGCGGGTGACAATGAGCAGTTCTTC
NA,NA,TRBV7-2,TRBJ1-1,CASSLARIGAFEAFF,TGTGCCAGCAGCTTAGCGCGGATCGGTGCGTTTGAAGCTTTCTTT
NA,NA,TRBV7-8,TRBJ1-3,CASSPGISGNTIYF,TGTGCCAGCAGCCCCGGGATTAGCGGAAACACCATATATTTT
NA,TRBD2,TRBV5-1,TRBJ2-1,CASSPLTSGANNEQFF,TGCGCCAGCAGCCCCCTAACTAGCGGGGCGAACAATGAGCAGTTCTTC
NA,NA,TRBV19,TRBJ2-7,CASGTRLNYEQYF,TGTGCCAGCGGGACACGGTTAAACTACGAGCAGTACTTC
NA,TRBD1,TRBV6-5,TRBJ1-6,CASSTSGTGNSPLHF,TGTGCCAGCAGTACATCCGGGACAGGGAATTCACCCCTCCACTTT
once,NA,TRBV18,TRBJ1-2,CASSPLSSTNYGYTF,TGTGCCAGCTCACCGCTGTCTTCTACCAACTATGGCTACACCTTC